Listed here is a single TCR beta chain. This sample was taken from a study of T cell changes during pregnancy in multiple sclerosis. Here immunoSEQ multiplex PCR was the method, and the copy in TCRdb shows in-frame clones only, minus some. The data show about 70,000 clones, around 92% seen once. Germline loops: CDR1 SGHVS, CDR2 FQNEAQ. The CDR3 length is 13 residues. Trimming shortened V by 6 bases and J by 6 bases, and 15 bases separated the two germline ends. The sequence was obtained from a female donor in good health, enrolled as a control in a pregnancy study. The chain is built from TRBV7-8 and TRBJ2-7, with D possibly matching TRBD1 (6 bases). Sample: CD8+ T cells from peripheral blood mononuclear cells, taken in the third trimester of pregnancy. In DNA, the CDR3 is TGTGCCAGCAGTTACCGAACAGGGCGCGAGCAGTACTTC. It is translated as CASSYRTGREQYF.